This T cell receptor (beta chain) appears in the sequencing data of a study of T cells in Graves' hyperthyroidism and ophthalmopathy. Study summary: Peripheral blood was taken when the disease was first diagnosed, before any treatment began.

This clonotype was found many times. The study left out patients who had uncontrolled infection, other autoimmune disease, pregnancy or lactation. The V end was cut by 6 bases, the J end by 3 bases, with 14 bases between. CDR1 SNHLY and CDR2 FYNNEI come from the germline V gene. This CDR3 has 14 residues. Authors of the study amplified TCR beta CDR3 regions from RNA transcripts. The HTBI primer set drove a first-round RT-PCR of the TCR CDR3. TCRdb re-called the multiplex PCR reads through MiXCR, storing one row per CDR3 protein. This sample has over 500,000 distinct CDR3 sequences, with about 16% found just once.

The clonotype originates from a woman under 40 with Graves' ophthalmopathy. What was sequenced was blood. This chain connects TRBV2 to TRBJ2-5; tentatively, D is TRBD1 (5 bases). The CDR3 region is CASRAGRGEETQYF. CDR3 bases: TGTGCCAGCAGGGCCGGAAGGGGCGAAGAGACCCAGTACTTC.